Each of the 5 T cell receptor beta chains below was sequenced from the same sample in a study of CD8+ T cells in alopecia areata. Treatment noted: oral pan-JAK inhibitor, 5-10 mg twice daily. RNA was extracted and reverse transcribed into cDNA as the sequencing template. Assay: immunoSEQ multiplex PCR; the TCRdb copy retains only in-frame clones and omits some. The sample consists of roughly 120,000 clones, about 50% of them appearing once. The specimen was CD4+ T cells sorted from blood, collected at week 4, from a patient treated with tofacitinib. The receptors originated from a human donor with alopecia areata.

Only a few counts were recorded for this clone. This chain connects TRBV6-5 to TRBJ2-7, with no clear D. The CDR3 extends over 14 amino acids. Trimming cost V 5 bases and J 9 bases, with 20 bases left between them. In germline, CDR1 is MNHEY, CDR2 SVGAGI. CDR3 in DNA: TGTGCCAGCAGTCGAACGTTAGGGAACCCCGGGCAGTACTTC. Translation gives CASSRTLGNPGQYF.

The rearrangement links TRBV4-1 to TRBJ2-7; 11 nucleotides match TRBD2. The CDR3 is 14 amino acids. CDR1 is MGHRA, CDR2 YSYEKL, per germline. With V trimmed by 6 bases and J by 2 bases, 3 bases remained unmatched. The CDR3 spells CASRETSGTYEQYF. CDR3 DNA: TGCGCCAGCAGGGAGACTAGCGGGACCTACGAGCAGTACTTC.

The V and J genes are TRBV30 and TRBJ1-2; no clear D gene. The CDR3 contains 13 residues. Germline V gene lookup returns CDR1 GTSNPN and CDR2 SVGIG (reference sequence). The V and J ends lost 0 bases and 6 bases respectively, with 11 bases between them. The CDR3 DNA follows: TGTGCCTGGAGTGTAAGGGAGGTGGATGGCTACACCTTC. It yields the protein CAWSVREVDGYTF. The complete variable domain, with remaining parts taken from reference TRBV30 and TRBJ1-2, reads SQTIHQWPATLVQPVGSPLSLECTVEGTSNPNLYWYRQAAGRGLQLLFYSVGIGQISSEVPQNLSASRPQDRQFILSSKKLLLSDSGFYLCAWSVREVDGYTFGSGTRLTVV.

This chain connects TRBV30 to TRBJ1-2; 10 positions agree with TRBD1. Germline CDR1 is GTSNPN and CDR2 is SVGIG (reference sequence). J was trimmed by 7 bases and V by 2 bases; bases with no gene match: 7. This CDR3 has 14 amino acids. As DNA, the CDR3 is TGTGCCTGGAGTCCCCGGGACAGGGGAGGTGGCTACACCTTC. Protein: CAWSPRDRGGGYTF. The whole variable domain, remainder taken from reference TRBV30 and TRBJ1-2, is SQTIHQWPATLVQPVGSPLSLECTVEGTSNPNLYWYRQAAGRGLQLLFYSVGIGQISSEVPQNLSASRPQDRQFILSSKKLLLSDSGFYLCAWSPRDRGGGYTFGSGTRLTVV.

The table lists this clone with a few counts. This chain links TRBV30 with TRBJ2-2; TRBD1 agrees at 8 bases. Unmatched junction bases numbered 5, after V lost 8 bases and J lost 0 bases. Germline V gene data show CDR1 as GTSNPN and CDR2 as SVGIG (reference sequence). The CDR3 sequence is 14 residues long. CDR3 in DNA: TGTGCCCGAAGACAGGGGCCGAACACCGGGGAGCTGTTTTTT. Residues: CARRQGPNTGELFF.